The 25 T cell receptor beta chains presented below share a single source sample, sequenced in a study of vaccination effects on CD4 cells after COVID-19 (dated by TCRdb to between 2022 and 2023). In the ViraFEST assay, PBMC were stimulated with viral peptide pools, and antigen-specific CD4+ T cell clonotypes were then identified by expansion using TCR sequencing. After approximately 11 days of culture, CD4+ T cells were isolated with the EasySep CD4+ T cell isolation kit. The absence of prior SARS-CoV-2 infection in healthy vaccine recipients was confirmed by negative nucleocapsid antibodies before and after vaccination. The library was obtained by the immunoSEQ multiplex PCR assay. The immuneACCESS repertoire file appears here via TCRdb, limited to in-frame rearrangements. These files lack a portion of the clones; in checked studies, under half of the deficit traces to unresolved V genes, and the cause of the others is not known. The sample data list under 55,000 clones, and approximately 75% of these were observed just once. Of the sample, about 6% is held by the ten largest clones.

The antigens these receptors bind are not known. The specimen comprised CD4+ T cells from PBMCs cultured with HCoV-OC43 spike peptides, sampled before COVID-19 vaccination. According to the study, the label for this sample's cell subset or site signals: HCoV-OC43 spike overlapping peptide pool stimulation. These receptors originate from a human donor who received a COVID-19 vaccine.

The sample holds a few counts of this clone. The chain joins TRBV5-4 to TRBJ1-2, with TRBD1 matching over 7 bases. The CDR3 has 15 residues. The germline CDR1 and CDR2 sequences are SGHNT and YYREEE (reference sequence). V trimming: 10 bases; J trimming: 0 bases; junction bases outside the gene matches: 12. The CDR3 sequence is CAGGVGDRANYGYTF. The CDR3 nucleotides are TGTGCCGGAGGGGTGGGGGACAGAGCTAACTATGGCTACACCTTC.

The chain joins TRBV19 to TRBJ2-2; D unresolved. V lost 2 bases and J 6 bases, leaving 10 bases between the germline ends. Germline V gene lookup returns CDR1 LNHDA and CDR2 SQIVND (reference sequence). The CDR3 runs to 14 residues. The CDR3 DNA sequence: TGTGCCAGTAGTATATACCAGGTGGCCGGGGAGCTGTTTTTT. This translates into CASSIYQVAGELFF.

The chain joins TRBV4-1 to TRBJ2-3, with a weak D call TRBD1 (9 bases). CDR1 and CDR2 (germline): MGHRA, YSYEKL. V dropped 2 bases and J dropped 6 bases, with 21 bases sitting between them. The CDR3 length is 17 residues. The CDR3 nucleotides are TGCGCCAGCAGCCAAACAGCGGGGGACAGGGTCGATGATACGCAGTATTTT. As protein: CASSQTAGDRVDDTQYF.

J is TRBJ1-5 and V is TRBV7-8, with 7 bases that match TRBD1. Germline V gene data show CDR1 as SGHVS and CDR2 as FQNEAQ. Trimming removed 0 bases from V and 8 bases from J; junction bases left unmatched: 13. This CDR3 spans 17 amino acids. CDR3 sequence: CASSLARGDRIMKPQHF. Written as DNA, the CDR3 is TGTGCCAGCAGCTTAGCGAGGGGGGACAGAATTATGAAGCCCCAGCATTTT.

The chain links TRBV18 to TRBJ1-6; D perhaps matches TRBD1 (6 bases). This CDR3 spans 17 amino acids. Looked up from germline, CDR1 is KGHSH and CDR2 is LQKENI. Trimming took off 6 bases at V and 0 bases at J, with 15 bases between the two ends. The CDR3 DNA is TGTGCCAGCTCTCCCGACAGGCTCAGCTCCTATAATTCACCCCTCCACTTT. Translation: CASSPDRLSSYNSPLHF.

The V call is TRBV28, the J call TRBJ1-2, with a possible D match to TRBD1 (5 bases). The CDR3 totals 15 residues. Trimming removed 4 bases at V and 3 bases at J, with 15 bases between. Germline values: CDR1 MDHEN, CDR2 SYDVKM. Here the CDR3 reads CASSSQAGRDYGYTF. In DNA form, the CDR3 reads TGTGCCAGCAGTTCGCAGGCAGGGAGAGACTATGGCTACACCTTC.

V and J are TRBV12-5 and TRBJ1-1; 8 bases map to TRBD1. Germline CDR1 is LGHNT and CDR2 is FRNRAP. V dropped 1 base and J dropped 0; count of bases not matched to a gene: 4. This CDR3 contains 16 residues. Here the CDR3 reads CASGLAPGGLNTEAFF. DNA of the CDR3: TGTGCTAGTGGTTTGGCCCCAGGGGGCCTGAACACTGAAGCTTTCTTT.

This clone was counted between two and nine times. The chain couples TRBV27 to TRBJ1-3, with D unclear. The CDR3 is 13 amino acids. Germline lookup yields CDR1 MNHEY and CDR2 SMNVEV (reference sequence). Trimming took off 6 bases at V and 0 bases at J, with 6 bases between the two ends. The CDR3 loop reads CASRPSSGNTIYF. The CDR3 DNA is TGTGCCAGCAGGCCCTCCTCTGGAAACACCATATATTTT.

V and J are TRBV5-1 and TRBJ1-1; a weak D match, TRBD1 (6 bases). Trimming took off 0 bases at V and 8 bases at J, with 14 bases between the two ends. Germline CDR1 SGHRS, CDR2 YFSETQ. The CDR3 is 14 amino acids. CDR3 sequence: CASSLDGQLKEAFF. DNA for the CDR3: TGCGCCAGCAGCTTGGATGGACAGCTCAAGGAAGCTTTCTTT. The full variable domain, completed using reference TRBV5-1 and TRBJ1-1, is KAGVTQTPRYLIKTRGQQVTLSCSPISGHRSVSWYQQTPGQGLQFLFEYFSETQRNKGNFPGRFSGRQFSNSRSEMNVSTLELGDSALYLCASSLDGQLKEAFFGQGTRLTVV.

V gene TRBV5-1 combines with J gene TRBJ2-6, with no clear D. V shed 4 bases and J shed 4 bases, with 15 bases lying between them. From germline, CDR1 is SGHRS and CDR2 YFSETQ. The CDR3 consists of 16 residues. CDR3 DNA: TGCGCCAGCAGCCAGACATGGGTAACAGGGGCCAACGTCCTGACTTTC. It yields the protein CASSQTWVTGANVLTF.

V gene TRBV6-6 combines with J gene TRBJ1-1; 7 nucleotides match TRBD1. CDR1 MNHNY and CDR2 SVGAGI come from the germline V gene (reference sequence). The CDR3 runs 18 residues. The ends lost 5 bases at V and 6 bases at J; junction bases unmatched: 21. Here the CDR3 DNA reads TGTGCCAGCAGTCCCAACCGGCAGGGGGAAAGTTTGGAAGCTGAAGCTTTCTTT. Its translation: CASSPNRQGESLEAEAFF.

Turning to this clone: This sample also contains other DNA sequences that code for the same CDR3. The chain employs TRBV5-1 and TRBJ2-5; no clear D. V lost 0 bases to trimming and J lost 5 bases, with 11 bases between them. This CDR3 has 14 residues. Germline CDR1 and CDR2: SGHRS and YFSETQ. The CDR3 bases are TGCGCCAGCAGCTTGGTGGGTGGCCAGGAGACCCAGTACTTC. It specifies CASSLVGGQETQYF.

The V call is TRBV18, the J call TRBJ1-6; D uncertain. CDR1 KGHSH and CDR2 LQKENI come from the germline V gene. CDR3 size: 12 residues. The V gene lost 3 bases and the J gene lost 6 bases, with 3 bases spanning the gap. The DNA of the CDR3 is TGTGCCAGCTCACCTGCTAATTCACCCCTCCACTTT. Residues: CASSPANSPLHF. Looking up the rest from reference TRBV18 and TRBJ1-6 gives the full variable domain: NAGVMQNPRHLVRRRGQEARLRCSPMKGHSHVYWYRQLPEEGLKFMVYLQKENIIDESGMPKERFSAEFPKEGPSILRIQQVVRGDSAAYFCASSPANSPLHFGNGTRLTVT.

The chain uses TRBV3-1 (or the pseudogene TRBV3-2) and TRBJ2-3; 10 bases are a match to TRBD1. The V gene end was trimmed by 9 bases and the J gene end by 2 bases; junction bases not matched to a gene: 5. CDR3 size: 14 residues. Per the germline V gene, CDR1 is LGHDT and CDR2 is YNNKEL (reference sequence). CDR3 loop: CARGQGMYTDTQYF. CDR3 DNA: TGTGCCAGGGGACAGGGGATGTACACAGATACGCAGTATTTT.

The rearrangement uses TRBV6-6 and TRBJ1-5; a possible D gene is TRBD1 (6 bases). Trimming removed 0 bases at V and 10 bases at J, with 13 bases between. In germline, CDR1 is MNHNY, CDR2 SVGAGI (reference sequence). The CDR3 length is 14 residues. In nucleotides, the CDR3 is TGTGCCAGCAGTTACTCTACAGGGAACAAACCCCAGCATTTT. Protein: CASSYSTGNKPQHF.

This rearrangement joins TRBV6-5 to TRBJ2-7; D assignment may be TRBD1 or TRBD2 (5 bases each). CDR1 and CDR2 (germline): MNHEY, SVGAGI. Trimming removed 8 bases from V and 0 bases from J, with 8 bases in between. CDR3 length: 12 amino acids. This CDR3 is CASGTDSYEQYV. As DNA, the CDR3 is TGTGCCAGCGGGACGGACTCCTACGAGCAGTACGTC.

The gene calls are TRBV7-2 and TRBJ1-5, with TRBD1 as a possible D gene (5 bases). Germline lookup yields CDR1 SGHTA and CDR2 FQGNSA. The CDR3 spans 16 residues. Trimming took 2 bases from V and 4 from J, leaving 15 bases between them. The CDR3 sequence is CASSLNVGRVNQPQHF. The CDR3 DNA sequence: TGTGCCAGCAGCTTAAATGTGGGGCGGGTTAATCAGCCCCAGCATTTT.

V gene TRBV6-5 combines with J gene TRBJ2-7; D is ambiguous. The germline V gene encodes CDR1 MNHEY and CDR2 SVGAGI. CDR3 length equals 15 residues. With 7 bases removed from V and 0 bases from J, the gap between germline ends came to 16 bases. In DNA, the CDR3 is TGTGCCAGCAAGAGATCCGAGACCTCCTCCTACGAGCAGTACGTC. It codes for CASKRSETSSYEQYV.

This sequence joins TRBV6-5 and TRBJ1-6; 7 bases align to TRBD1. V gave up 0 bases and J gave up 9 bases; unmatched junction bases: 5. Germline V gene data show CDR1 as MNHEY and CDR2 as SVGAGI. CDR3 length equals 15 residues. As DNA, the CDR3 is TGTGCCAGCAGTTACTCGGTCAGGGGGAGTTCACCCCTCCACTTT. This encodes CASSYSVRGSSPLHF.

The gene calls are TRBV21-1 and TRBJ2-5; no DNA check was done on the table's D call, TRBD1. TRBV21-1 is a recognized pseudogene. This CDR3 is 17 amino acids long. CDR3 sequence reads: CASSKRTDRGLEETQYF. CDR3 coding DNA: TGTGCCAGCAGCAAACGGACGGACAGGGGGCTCGAGGAGACCCAGTACTTC.

The V call is TRBV28, the J call TRBJ2-7, with D perhaps given as TRBD1 or TRBD2 (5 bases each). Germline V lookup: CDR1 MDHEN, CDR2 SYDVKM. The CDR3 sequence is 15 residues long. V shed 6 bases and J shed 8 bases, with 23 bases lying between them. CDR3 bases: TGTGCCAGCAGCCCCATGGGGACGGATGAGGCGAAGCAGTACGTC. This sequence encodes CASSPMGTDEAKQYV.

V is TRBV7-2 and J is TRBJ2-7; D tentatively fits TRBD1 or TRBD2 (5 bases each). The CDR3 runs to 15 residues. CDR1 is SGHTA, CDR2 FQGNSA, per germline. Trimming removed 5 bases from V and 4 bases from J, with 18 bases in between. The chain's CDR3 is CASSRDRGPYYEQYV. The CDR3 DNA follows: TGTGCCAGCAGCCGTGACCGGGGACCCTATTACGAGCAGTACGTC.

The chain employs TRBV7-2 and TRBJ2-5, with TRBD2 matching over 7 bases. Germline V CDR1 and CDR2: SGHTA, FQGNSA. This CDR3 region has 16 residues. Trimming cost V 1 base and J 1 base; bases outside gene matches: 6. This chain's CDR3 is CASSLGYGGGQETQYF. CDR3 DNA sequence: TGTGCCAGCAGCTTAGGGTATGGCGGGGGCCAAGAGACCCAGTACTTC.

The chain combines TRBV19 with TRBJ1-3; 11 bases line up with TRBD1. The J segment lost 1 base and the V segment lost 8 bases, leaving 7 bases of the junction unmatched. CDR1 and CDR2 (germline): LNHDA, SQIVND (reference sequence). The CDR3 extends over 16 amino acids. As DNA, the CDR3 is TGTGCCAGTCGCGGGACAGGGGGGTTATCTGGAAACACCATATATTTT. Its translation is CASRGTGGLSGNTIYF.

The rearrangement uses TRBV19 and TRBJ2-5; no clear D. Trimming left V 5 bases short and J 7 bases short, with 17 bases between. The CDR3 sequence is 14 residues long. CDR1 is LNHDA, CDR2 SQIVND, per germline (reference sequence). CDR3 in amino acids: CASSPTGLRRTQYF. The CDR3 DNA sequence: TGTGCCAGTAGTCCCACCGGGCTCCGAAGGACCCAGTACTTC.